The 6 T cell receptor beta chains in this list originate from one sample, sequenced in a study of blood T cell repertoires in COVID-19. Sequencing used immunoSEQ multiplex PCR; TCRdb keeps in-frame clones, though not all of them. The data show around 280,000 clones, approximately 86% seen once. The sequencing sample was made of peripheral blood. The origin of the receptors is a man in his 70s with acute or convalescent COVID-19.

The V and J genes are TRBV6-2 or TRBV6-3 and TRBJ2-2, with TRBD1 identical over 7 bases. The CDR3 covers 16 residues. The ends lost 2 bases at V and 1 base at J; junction bases unmatched: 4. Germline V CDR1 and CDR2: MNHEY, SVGEGT. CDR3 sequence reads: CASSYLGQENTGELFF. Written as DNA, the CDR3 is TGTGCCAGCAGTTACCTCGGACAGGAGAACACCGGGGAGCTGTTTTTT.

This chain links TRBV28 with TRBJ1-1; 8 positions match TRBD1. CDR1 and CDR2 (germline): MDHEN, SYDVKM. The CDR3 has 16 amino acids. V trimming: 7 bases; J trimming: 4 bases; junction bases outside the gene matches: 14. This CDR3 reads CASISSFGTGITEAFF. CDR3 coding DNA: TGTGCCAGCATCAGCTCTTTCGGGACAGGAATCACTGAAGCTTTCTTT.

This chain connects TRBV18 to TRBJ2-7; 9 bases match TRBD1. The CDR3 length is 13 residues. The V segment lost 6 bases and the J segment 2 bases; nucleotides outside the gene matches: 2. The germline V gene has CDR1 KGHSH and CDR2 LQKENI. This CDR3 reads CASSRTGAYEQYF. Here the CDR3 DNA reads TGTGCCAGCTCCCGGACAGGGGCCTACGAGCAGTACTTC.

The chain links TRBV28 to TRBJ1-6; D uncertain. Trimming stripped 8 bases from V and 0 bases from J, with 5 bases between. The CDR3 totals 13 residues. Germline V gene sequence: CDR1 MDHEN, CDR2 SYDVKM. The CDR3 sequence: CASLSSYNSPLHF. CDR3 in DNA: TGTGCCAGCCTGAGCTCCTATAATTCACCCCTCCACTTT.

This clone has only a few counts. This chain links TRBV6-4 with TRBJ1-1; D may be TRBD1 (6 bases). V lost 3 bases, J lost 1 base, and 12 bases lay in between. Germline CDR1 MRHNA, CDR2 SNTAGT. There are 15 residues in the CDR3. CDR3 loop: CASSEDVTGNTEAFF. DNA for the CDR3: TGTGCCAGCAGTGAAGACGTGACAGGGAACACTGAAGCTTTCTTT.

The V and J genes are TRBV5-4 and TRBJ2-5; possibly TRBD2 for D (5 bases). CDR1 SGHNT and CDR2 YYREEE come from the germline V gene (reference sequence). V lost 4 bases to trimming and J lost 1 base, with 8 bases between them. This CDR3 has 13 amino acids. CDR3 DNA sequence: TGTGCCAGCAGCATCGGGGTCCAAGAGACCCAGTACTTC. Amino acid sequence: CASSIGVQETQYF.